This TCR beta chain was sequenced during a study of cytomegalovirus exposure and HLA in healthy donors. Findings of the study overall: In a later analysis, a genetic analysis reported fewer productive-TCR N-insertions in an Asian-associated ancestry cluster than the cohort average.

Regarding this clone: Its target is unknown.

The CDR3 covers 14 residues. Germline V gene lookup returns CDR1 SGDLS and CDR2 YYNGEE. V gave up 5 bases and J gave up 3 bases; unmatched junction bases: 5. The primer mix had 60 Vbeta and 13 Jbeta primers. The protocol was immunoSEQ multiplex PCR, while the TCRdb copy is restricted to in-frame clones and leaves out a portion. Among about 210,000 clones listed, 75% to 80% were seen once. This clonotype was obtained from a male donor in good health and CMV-seronegative. The sequenced sample was PBMCs. This chain joins TRBV9 and TRBJ2-3; 8 nucleotides agree with TRBD2. In DNA, the CDR3 is TGTGCCAGCAGTCTCGGGGGGGGTACAGATACGCAGTATTTT. Protein product: CASSLGGGTDTQYF.